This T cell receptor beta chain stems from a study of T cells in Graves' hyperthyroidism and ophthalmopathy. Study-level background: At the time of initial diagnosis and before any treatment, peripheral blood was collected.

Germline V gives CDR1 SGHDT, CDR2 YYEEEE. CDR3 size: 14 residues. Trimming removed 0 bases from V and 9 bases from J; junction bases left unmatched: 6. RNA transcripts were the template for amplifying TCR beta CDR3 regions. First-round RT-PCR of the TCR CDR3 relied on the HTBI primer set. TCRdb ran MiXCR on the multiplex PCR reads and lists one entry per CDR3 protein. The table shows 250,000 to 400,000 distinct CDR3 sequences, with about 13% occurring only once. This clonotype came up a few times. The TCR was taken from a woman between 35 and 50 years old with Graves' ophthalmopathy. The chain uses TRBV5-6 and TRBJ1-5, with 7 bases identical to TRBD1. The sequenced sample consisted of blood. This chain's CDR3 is CASSLGAGGRPQHF. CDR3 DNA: TGTGCCAGCAGCTTGGGGGCAGGGGGTAGGCCCCAGCATTTT.